The entry that follows covers one T cell receptor (beta chain) sequence. The data originate from a study of blood T cell repertoires in COVID-19. The CDR3 loop spans 15 amino acids. V shed 1 base and J 5 bases; nucleotides not matched to a gene: 1. CDR1 is LGHNA, CDR2 YSLEER, per germline. Sequencing used immunoSEQ multiplex PCR; TCRdb keeps in-frame clones, though not all of them. The sample includes about 180,000 clones, roughly 87% of them seen just once. This chain links TRBV4-3 with TRBJ2-1; 11 nucleotides agree with TRBD2. Sample: peripheral blood. This clonotype originated in a woman aged 70-85 years with acute or convalescent COVID-19. In nucleotides, the CDR3 is TGCGCCAGCAGCCAAGTACTAGCGGGAGACAATGAGCAGTTCTTC. Amino acid sequence: CASSQVLAGDNEQFF.